This T cell receptor beta chain was sequenced during a study of Graves' ophthalmopathy and Graves' hyperthyroidism. This clonotype occurred many times. V was clipped by 1 base and J by 3 bases, with 1 base between them. CDR3 size: 11 residues. Germline CDR1 and CDR2: LGHNT and FRNRAP. Other autoimmune diseases, uncontrolled infections, pregnancy or lactation excluded patients from enrollment. Clinicians made diagnoses from clinical symptoms, serum thyroxine, TRAb, thyroid ultrasound and orbital computed tomography. The authors used Ficoll-Paque density gradient centrifugation to separate PBMCs. The input was around 9 ml of fresh peripheral blood. RNA transcripts were the source from which TCR beta CDR3 regions were amplified. HTBI-primed RT-PCR formed the first round, and a multiplex PCR formed the second. Each CDR3 protein gets one entry after TCRdb re-called the multiplex PCR reads with MiXCR. The sample shows some 380,000 distinct CDR3 sequences, roughly 15% of them seen only once.

The sequenced sample was peripheral blood. The chain recombines TRBV12-5 with TRBJ2-7; no firm D call. The TCR comes from a woman between 18 and 30 years old with stable Graves' hyperthyroidism. The CDR3 DNA reads TGTGCTAGTGGTTTGGGCTACGAGCAGTACTTC. Residues: CASGLGYEQYF.